This T cell receptor (beta chain) was sequenced in a study of OX40 agonist ivuxolimab in advanced cancers. CDR3 length equals 14 residues. Germline-derived CDR1 and CDR2 are SNHLY and FYNNEI. J lost 3 bases, V lost 5 bases, and 5 bases had no gene match. TCRdb's copy holds only in-frame clones and misses some; the assay was immunoSEQ multiplex PCR. The data show around 63,000 clones, with approximately 79% seen just once and about a tenth held by the top ten. This clone was counted only a few times. The J gene is TRBJ1-1, the V gene TRBV2; 8 bases agree with TRBD1. The TCR comes from an adult with an advanced solid tumor such as melanoma, head and neck, liver or kidney cancer. The sample was CD4+ or CD8+ T cells sorted from blood, taken in a trial of the OX40 agonist ivuxolimab. CDR3 sequence reads: CASSRQGADTEAFF. The CDR3 nucleotides are TGTGCCAGCAGTCGCCAGGGGGCCGACACTGAAGCTTTCTTT. Together with reference TRBV2 and TRBJ1-1, the CDR3 gives the full variable domain: EPEVTQTPSHQVTQMGQEVILRCVPISNHLYFYWYRQILGQKVEFLVSFYNNEISEKSEIFDDQFSVERPDGSNFTLKIRSTKLEDSAMYFCASSRQGADTEAFFGQGTRLTVV.